This T cell receptor (beta chain) was documented in a study of cytomegalovirus exposure and HLA in healthy donors. A single count supports this clone. The PCR employed 60 Vbeta primers together with 13 Jbeta primers. Libraries were prepared by immunoSEQ multiplex PCR; TCRdb keeps only in-frame clonotypes and omits some of them. The sample has under 95,000 clones, over 75% seen once. Germline V gives CDR1 LGHNA, CDR2 YNFKEQ. The trim removed 4 bases at V and 3 bases at J, leaving 4 bases unmatched. This CDR3 has 14 residues. This clonotype originated in a young man in good health and CMV-seropositive. The V call is TRBV4-2, the J call TRBJ2-3, with 7 positions matching TRBD1. The sequenced sample was PBMCs. The CDR3 DNA reads as TGTGCCAGCAGCCCCCGACAGGGAACAGATACGCAGTATTTT. Its protein is CASSPRQGTDTQYF.